These 14 T cell receptor beta chains were sequenced from one sample in a study of blood T cell repertoires in COVID-19. The data were produced by immunoSEQ multiplex PCR, yet TCRdb's version contains in-frame clones alone and is incomplete. The data hold tens of thousands of clones, with around 90% observed a single time. Sequenced material: peripheral blood. Receptors originate from a woman older than 75 with acute or convalescent COVID-19.

The count of this clone is one. The chain recombines TRBV10-3 with TRBJ2-7; 7 bases fit TRBD1. The trim removed 6 bases at V and 5 bases at J, leaving 16 bases unmatched. Germline assignment: CDR1 ENHRY and CDR2 SYGVKD. The CDR3 length is 16 residues. CDR3 in amino acids: CAIRGDKGGRGDEQYF. The CDR3 coding sequence is TGTGCCATCAGGGGAGATAAAGGGGGCCGAGGGGACGAGCAGTACTTC.

J is TRBJ2-2 and V is TRBV19; D may be TRBD1 (7 bases). The CDR3 runs to 14 residues. Germline V gives CDR1 LNHDA, CDR2 SQIVND (reference sequence). V shed 5 bases and J shed 7 bases, with 14 bases lying between them. The CDR3 spells CASSAQGRHGELFF. The CDR3 DNA is TGTGCCAGTAGTGCACAGGGGAGGCACGGGGAGCTGTTTTTT. The full variable domain, with the rest looked up from reference TRBV19 and TRBJ2-2, is DGGITQSPKYLFRKEGQNVTLSCEQNLNHDAMYWYRQDPGQGLRLIYYSQIVNDFQKGDIAEGYSVSREKKESFPLTVTSAQKNPTAFYLCASSAQGRHGELFFGEGSRLTVL.

A remark on this clone: The sample carries other DNA sequences with the same CDR3. This sequence joins TRBV6-5 and TRBJ2-7; the D is unclear. This CDR3 region has 13 residues. Germline V gives CDR1 MNHEY, CDR2 SVGAGI. Trimming stripped 0 bases from V and 3 bases from J, with 6 bases between. The CDR3 region has the DNA TGTGCCAGCAGTTACTCCTCCAGCTACGAGCAGTACTTC. The encoded protein is CASSYSSSYEQYF.

This clone is deemed medium-sized. The CDR3 nucleotides read TGTGCCAGCAGTTTGAGGGGGCAACAGCCCCAGCATTTT. Its protein product is CASSLRGQQPQHF. V usage is TRBV12-3 or TRBV12-4 and J usage is TRBJ1-5, with 7 nucleotides matching TRBD1. V trimming: 3 bases; J trimming: 7 bases; junction bases outside the gene matches: 3. The CDR3 extends over 13 amino acids.

The chain couples TRBV2 to TRBJ2-7; 8 bases line up with TRBD1. The CDR3 length is 15 residues. The ends lost 5 bases at V and 5 bases at J; junction bases unmatched: 11. Germline V lookup: CDR1 SNHLY, CDR2 FYNNEI. CDR3 in DNA: TGTGCCAGCAGTAAAGAGGGGACAGGCGGTGACGAGCAGTACTTC. Amino acids: CASSKEGTGGDEQYF.

This clone was seen once. The CDR3, as DNA: TGTGCCAGCAGCTTAGCAGGGGGAGGTACTGAAGCTTTCTTT. Translating gives CASSLAGGGTEAFF. The chain carries TRBV2 and TRBJ1-1; 7 nucleotides agree with TRBD1. Trimming took 6 bases from V and 5 from J; bases not matched to a gene: 9. From germline, CDR1 is SNHLY and CDR2 FYNNEI. The length of the CDR3 is 14 residues.

V usage is TRBV3-1 (or the pseudogene TRBV3-2) and J usage is TRBJ1-2; 8 bases are a match to TRBD1. This CDR3 has 16 residues. The V gene's germline CDR1 is LGHDT and CDR2 YNNKEL (reference sequence). After removal of 1 base from V and 2 bases from J, the junction contained 6 bases not matched to a gene. In DNA, the CDR3 is TGTGCCAGCAGCCAAGTAGCTGGACAGGGAAACTATGGCTACACCTTC. Its translation: CASSQVAGQGNYGYTF.

This sequence joins TRBV10-1 and TRBJ2-7; 8 positions agree with TRBD2. Germline CDR1 WNHNN, CDR2 SYGVQD (reference sequence). V dropped 2 bases and J dropped 3; count of bases not matched to a gene: 12. The CDR3 loop spans 17 amino acids. In nucleotides, the CDR3 is TGCGCCAGCAGTGAGGATGATAAGCGGGGGCGGGACTACGAGCAGTACTTC. Translation gives CASSEDDKRGRDYEQYF.

The rearrangement links TRBV2 to TRBJ1-2; a possible D gene is TRBD1 (6 bases). The germline gives CDR1 SNHLY, CDR2 FYNNEI. This CDR3 is 14 amino acids long. Trimming cost V 6 bases and J 4 bases, with 15 bases left between them. The CDR3 bases are TGTGCCAGCAGCCAACAGGGCCCGCCCTATGGCTACACCTTC. Its protein is CASSQQGPPYGYTF.

CDR3 in amino acids: CASSLGGSANEKLFF. CDR3 sequence (DNA): TGTGCCAGCAGCTTGGGGGGGAGTGCTAATGAAAAACTGTTTTTT. This chain joins TRBV7-2 and TRBJ1-4; maybe TRBD1 (5 bases). Germline V lookup: CDR1 SGHTA, CDR2 FQGNSA. The CDR3 has 15 amino acids. V gave up 3 bases and J gave up 3 bases, with 11 bases separating them.

The V gene is TRBV29-1, the J gene TRBJ1-2; TRBD1 matches 8 bases. The V gene's germline CDR1 is SQVTM and CDR2 ANQGSEA. The CDR3 consists of 14 residues. V trimming: 4 bases; J trimming: 8 bases; junction bases outside the gene matches: 12. The CDR3 spells CSVGRTGLLEGYTF. CDR3 DNA: TGCAGCGTTGGGCGGACAGGGCTGCTGGAGGGCTACACCTTC.

This clone was picked up one time. The rearrangement joins TRBV29-1 to TRBJ2-5; tentatively, D is TRBD1 (6 bases). This CDR3 has 12 amino acids. The germline V and J ends were trimmed by 4 bases and 1 base, with 7 bases remaining between them. CDR1 and CDR2 (germline): SQVTM, ANQGSEA. This CDR3 reads CSVGTAQETQYF. CDR3 bases: TGCAGCGTTGGGACAGCCCAAGAGACCCAGTACTTC.

This clone showed up just once. V and J are TRBV30 and TRBJ1-5, with 7 bases identical to TRBD1. From germline, CDR1 is GTSNPN and CDR2 SVGIG (reference sequence). This CDR3 spans 15 amino acids. With 1 base clipped from V and 1 base from J, the junction kept 4 bases outside the gene matches. CDR3 region: CAWSADRASNQPQHF. In DNA form, the CDR3 reads TGTGCCTGGAGTGCTGACAGGGCCAGCAATCAGCCCCAGCATTTT.

The chain couples TRBV7-2 to TRBJ2-7; unclear D gene. The V and J ends lost 5 bases and 2 bases respectively, with 13 bases between them. This CDR3 is built from 14 residues. Germline CDR1 SGHTA, CDR2 FQGNSA. CDR3: CASSLNFFPYEQYF. CDR3 bases: TGTGCCAGCAGCCTTAACTTCTTTCCCTACGAGCAGTACTTC.